The 14 T cell receptor beta chains given below trace back to one sample, sequenced in a study of blood T cell repertoires in COVID-19 (TCRdb year 2020). Libraries were constructed by the immunoSEQ multiplex PCR assay. TCRdb took over this immuneACCESS table, retaining in-frame rearrangements with V and J assigned. Such tables are incomplete; in checked studies, under half of the missing clones stem from an unresolved V gene, and the remainder is unexplained. This sample lists approximately 200,000 clones; around 83% were detected once. Around 0.98% of the sample belongs to the ten largest clones. Sequenced: peripheral blood. These receptors came from a man aged 35-49 years with acute or convalescent COVID-19.

This clone has only a few counts. The J gene is TRBJ2-7, the V gene TRBV19; D not resolved. The germline CDR1 and CDR2 sequences are LNHDA and SQIVND (reference sequence). This CDR3 has 15 amino acids. Trimming shortened V by 6 bases and J by 3 bases, and 18 bases separated the two germline ends. CDR3 loop: CASSPVRKNIYEQYF. CDR3 sequence (DNA): TGTGCCAGTAGCCCTGTGAGGAAGAACATCTACGAGCAGTACTTC.

This chain joins TRBV7-9 and TRBJ2-2; D is unresolved. The germline V gene encodes CDR1 SEHNR and CDR2 FQNEAQ (reference sequence). Trimming took off 7 bases at V and 1 base at J, with 13 bases between the two ends. The CDR3 consists of 15 residues. CDR3 sequence (DNA): TGTGCCAGCACCCAAAGCTCCCAGAACACCGGGGAGCTGTTTTTT. Protein product: CASTQSSQNTGELFF. The complete variable domain, with remaining parts taken from reference TRBV7-9 and TRBJ2-2, reads DTGVSQNPRHKITKRGQNVTFRCDPISEHNRLYWYRQTLGQGPEFLTYFQNEAQLEKSRLLSDRFSAERPKGSFSTLEIQRTEQGDSAMYLCASTQSSQNTGELFFGEGSRLTVL.

V and J are TRBV5-1 and TRBJ2-7; TRBD1 matches at 9 bases. The V gene's germline CDR1 is SGHRS and CDR2 YFSETQ. Unmatched junction bases numbered 5, after V lost 2 bases and J lost 2 bases. The CDR3 spans 15 residues. The CDR3 DNA sequence: TGCGCCAGCAGCTTTCGCGGGACAGGGCCCTACGAGCAGTACTTC. Protein sequence: CASSFRGTGPYEQYF.

CDR3 DNA: TGTGCCAGCAGTGAAGGGATGACAGGGATTTATACGCAGTATTTT. Translating it yields CASSEGMTGIYTQYF. The chain links TRBV6-1 to TRBJ2-3; 7 nucleotides line up with TRBD1. This CDR3 region has 15 residues. Germline loops: CDR1 MNHNS, CDR2 SASEGT. J gave up 7 bases and V 1 base, and 8 bases lay outside the gene matches.

The chain links TRBV7-9 to TRBJ1-2, with unresolved D. The CDR3 runs 14 residues. The germline gives CDR1 SEHNR, CDR2 FQNEAQ (reference sequence). Trimming cost V 2 bases and J 0 bases, with 7 bases left between them. The CDR3 bases are TGTGCCAGCAGCTTATCTTCGGCTAACTATGGCTACACCTTC. As protein: CASSLSSANYGYTF.

This clone has a handful of counts. V and J are TRBV7-2 and TRBJ2-1; D is possibly TRBD2 (6 bases). CDR1 is SGHTA and CDR2 is FQGNSA in the germline V gene. The CDR3 extends over 15 amino acids. V shed 1 base and J shed 3 bases, with 10 bases lying between them. DNA of the CDR3: TGTGCCAGCAGCTTAGGGTCGGGGGACTACAATGAGCAGTTCTTC. Amino acids: CASSLGSGDYNEQFF. Using reference TRBV7-2 and TRBJ2-1 for the parts outside the CDR3, the full variable domain is GAGVSQSPSNKVTEKGKDVELRCDPISGHTALYWYRQSLGQGLEFLIYFQGNSAPDKSGLPSDRFSAERTGGSVSTLTIQRTQQEDSAVYLCASSLGSGDYNEQFFGPGTRLTVL.

The chain links TRBV5-1 to TRBJ2-7; TRBD1 agrees at 8 bases. CDR1 is SGHRS and CDR2 is YFSETQ in the germline V gene. This CDR3 comprises 14 residues. Unmatched junction bases numbered 3, after V lost 2 bases and J lost 2 bases. CDR3: CASSFSGGPYEQYF. CDR3 DNA sequence: TGCGCCAGCAGCTTTTCAGGGGGCCCCTACGAGCAGTACTTC. Drawing the rest from reference TRBV5-1 and TRBJ2-7, the complete variable domain is KAGVTQTPRYLIKTRGQQVTLSCSPISGHRSVSWYQQTPGQGLQFLFEYFSETQRNKGNFPGRFSGRQFSNSRSEMNVSTLELGDSALYLCASSFSGGPYEQYFGPGTRLTVT.

The V and J genes are TRBV5-4 and TRBJ1-6; D is ambiguous. V gave up 1 base and J gave up 0 bases, with 17 bases separating them. The CDR3 totals 19 residues. Germline V CDR1 and CDR2: SGHNT, YYREEE (reference sequence). This CDR3 is CASSLTLTSGSSYNSPLHF. The CDR3 DNA is TGTGCCAGCAGCTTGACCCTCACGTCCGGGAGCTCCTATAATTCACCCCTCCACTTT. Complete variable domain (other parts from reference TRBV5-4 and TRBJ1-6): ETGVTQSPTHLIKTRGQQVTLRCSSQSGHNTVSWYQQALGQGPQFIFQYYREEENGRGNFPPRFSGLQFPNYSSELNVNALELDDSALYLCASSLTLTSGSSYNSPLHFGNGTRLTVT.

V is TRBV19 and J is TRBJ2-1; possible D gene TRBD1, 5 bases. V shed 2 bases and J shed 6 bases, with 14 bases lying between them. The CDR3 has 15 amino acids. Looked up from germline, CDR1 is LNHDA and CDR2 is SQIVND (reference sequence). The CDR3 region is CASSIRGQASNEQFF. DNA of the CDR3: TGTGCCAGTAGTATAAGGGGCCAGGCCTCCAATGAGCAGTTCTTC.

The V gene is TRBV28, the J gene TRBJ1-5; tentatively, D is TRBD1 (6 bases). This CDR3 spans 13 amino acids. V was cut by 7 bases and J by 4 bases, with 11 bases left in between. Per germline, CDR1 MDHEN and CDR2 SYDVKM. CDR3 sequence: CASNDRQNQPQHF. DNA of the CDR3: TGTGCCAGCAATGACAGGCAGAATCAGCCCCAGCATTTT.

The CDR3 reads CASSYRESSSYNEQFF. For the CDR3, the DNA is TGCGCCAGCAGCTACAGGGAGTCCAGCTCCTACAATGAGCAGTTCTTC. This chain joins TRBV5-1 and TRBJ2-1, with a weak D call TRBD1 (6 bases). Germline CDR1 is SGHRS and CDR2 is YFSETQ. V was trimmed by 3 bases and J by 0 bases, leaving 13 bases between them. The CDR3 sequence is 16 residues long.

The chain employs TRBV12-3 or TRBV12-4 and TRBJ1-1; 7 positions agree with TRBD1. This CDR3 region has 13 residues. Unmatched junction bases numbered 1, after V lost 6 bases and J lost 0 bases. The CDR3 loop reads CASRGQLNTEAFF. In nucleotides, the CDR3 is TGTGCCAGCAGGGGACAGTTGAACACTGAAGCTTTCTTT.

This sequence joins TRBV3-1 (or the pseudogene TRBV3-2) and TRBJ1-1; the match to TRBD1 covers 7 bases. The CDR3 is made up of 14 amino acids. The germline V gene has CDR1 LGHDT and CDR2 YNNKEL (reference sequence). Germline trimming cut 4 bases from V and 0 bases from J; bases unmatched to any gene: 2. CDR3 residues: CASSRGTVNTEAFF. The CDR3 nucleotides are TGTGCCAGCAGCCGAGGGACAGTGAACACTGAAGCTTTCTTT.

The rearrangement uses TRBV7-8 and TRBJ1-1, with TRBD1 matching over 7 bases. CDR3 size: 14 residues. Looked up from germline, CDR1 is SGHVS and CDR2 is FQNEAQ. V was pared by 5 bases and J by 3 bases, with 6 bases of the junction left unmatched. CDR3 coding DNA: TGTGCCAGCAGCGTAGACAGGGTCCACACTGAAGCTTTCTTT. It specifies CASSVDRVHTEAFF.